This T cell receptor beta chain was captured by sequencing in a study of cytomegalovirus exposure and HLA in healthy donors (dated by TCRdb to between 2016 and 2019). With respect to the entire study: According to an earlier analysis of 587 of the donors, some 170 million T cells yielded 90 million to 130 million unique TCR beta sequences and approximately 300 Gb of sequence data. About 280 gigabases of sequencing data and approximately 92 million unique TCR sequences made up an early release that covered approximately 650 HLA-typed donors. Among the roughly 380 genotyped donors, roughly 80% belonged to the genetic ancestry cluster associated with self-reported Caucasian donors. The study aimed to test whether signatures of past pathogen exposure could be identified by cataloging public T cell receptors. The study profiled the T cell repertoires of approximately 700 subjects by immunosequencing and related them to cytomegalovirus serostatus. In addition to the first cohort of roughly 670 subjects, a separate validation cohort of about 120 different subjects was used. High-throughput TCR immunosequencing, statistical association of individual TCRs with disease status, and machine learning were combined to predict cytomegalovirus infection status. A later analysis re-analyzed previously published TCR beta repertoires from approximately 700 donors and added high-resolution HLA genotyping to study TCR occurrence patterns. In the later analysis, no new phenotypic data were used to find candidate immune exposures; instead, reliance was placed on TCR beta sequences and their occurrence across donors. In an earlier analysis of 587 of the donors, high-throughput TCR beta sequencing was used to judge whether each TCR beta V gene segment behaved as functional or pseudogenic. Donor age, sex, ethnicity and CMV serostatus were compiled together with the repertoire data. A later genetic analysis used genome-wide SNP genotypes for about 55% of the 666 donors, treating that subset as a discovery cohort. All discovery cohort repertoires had been generated using a single sequencing platform. Class I and class II HLA loci were covered by the typing at four-digit resolution. Typing coverage differed by locus: A, B, C, DRB1 and DQB1 were typed in roughly 629-630 donors, DQA1 in 522, DPA1 in 600 to 610, and DPB1 in 450 to 490. Roughly five DR-DQ haplotypes were handled as single units for association and clustering because linkage in the cohort was strong. On average, roughly 240,000 unique TCR beta nucleotide sequences were sequenced per donor among 398 genotyped donors of the cohort, with around 19% of those sequences being non-productive. General study outcomes and caveats: In a later analysis, some 18,000 TCR beta sequences were associated with specific HLA alleles at a false discovery rate of 0.05. In a later analysis, TCR association rates were found to vary across HLA loci, with the most associated TCRs seen for DRB1 alleles and the fewest for HLA-C alleles. In both the original and validation cohorts, the classifier was reported to diagnose cytomegalovirus status with high specificity and sensitivity. The cohort was sequenced for TCR beta chains only, and without alpha or paired-chain data the features that could be detected were limited. The 87-base-pair reads could not distinguish some IMGT-functional V segments, including TRBV6-2 and TRBV6-3, so those segments were excluded. Roughly uniform sequencing depth across donors was assumed in presence/absence analyses, although this assumption may not hold. Compared with equally common non-associated chains, HLA-associated TCR beta chains in a later analysis were more clonally expanded and had lower generation probabilities. A further reported finding was that TCR beta sequences accurately predicted the HLA-A and HLA-B alleles for most subjects in the first cohort. An earlier analysis of approximately 540 of the donors showed that most TCR beta V segments appeared in productive rearrangements either about 87% or about 30% of the time, which broadly matched IMGT annotations. Most CMV-associated TCR beta chains appeared to be HLA-restricted in a later analysis, and the HLA associations seemed to be driven largely by CMV exposure. The study listed 150 to 200 TCR beta chains as associated with cytomegalovirus. Some 16 rarely observed V segments, including chromosome 9 orphons, were excluded from the earlier analysis of almost 600 of the donors because counts were too low. Compared with the approximately 670-donor mean, donors in an Asian-associated ancestry cluster had fewer N-insertions in productive TCRs, according to a later genetic analysis. A later analysis reported that several top co-occurrence clusters appeared linked to parvovirus B19, influenza, CMV and Epstein-Barr virus. Three of the identified cytomegalovirus-associated TCR beta chains were confirmed in vitro to be specific for cytomegalovirus antigens. Correlated functional status among segregating V segments might reflect linkage disequilibrium, but an unknown experimental factor could not be ruled out. According to the authors, the approach could potentially be generalized to other disease states and immunological phenotypes. When HLA alleles, especially DR and DQ, strongly co-occurred, attributing TCR associations to individual alleles was difficult. A cluster of highly shared sequence variants was judged likely to represent a technical artifact of the sequencing pipeline. While some public TCRs were present in many individuals, most TCR sequences turned up only very rarely across donors. Because HLA typing was unavailable for some donors at each locus, only the typed subset was used in association tests. A later genetic analysis associated a missense DCLRE1C variant with V-gene and J-gene trimming of TCR beta chains, and an independent cohort replicated the association. For the cohort, immune exposure information was limited to CMV serostatus.

The cohort comprised 670 or so healthy bone marrow donors. All cohort members were sampled while nominally healthy, although unrecorded immune exposures were likely present. The donor tested CMV seronegative and was one of the 352 seronegative cohort members. A peripheral blood sample was collected from each donor, and TCR beta sequencing was performed on peripheral blood mononuclear cells. The Qiagen DNeasy Blood Extraction Kit was used to extract genomic DNA from the blood cell samples. To note about this clone: This clone's antigen is unknown. Base qualities are not recorded, but no much larger clone differs from it by a single base.

Its CDR3 holds 16 amino acids, cysteine through phenylalanine. CDR3 DNA only is kept here, 48 bases in frame from base 1. From the germline V gene, CDR1 is SGHRS and CDR2 is YFSETQ. The V and J ends are trimmed by 2 bases and 0 bases, leaving 14 bases between them. The library was prepared using the immunoSEQ multiplex PCR assay. A mixture of 60 forward primers for TCR Vbeta segments and 13 reverse primers for TCR Jbeta segments was used in the multiplex PCR. Amplification of the CDR3 region of rearranged TCR beta genes was performed with a multiplex PCR assay on genomic DNA. Amplified TCR beta libraries were sequenced as 87-base-pair reads on the Illumina HiSeq System. For the original study's pipeline: In a later analysis, tens of millions of unique TCR beta chains were counted across the approximately 640 repertoires, and around 10 million of these chains were shared by at least two donors. Raw reads were error-corrected and collapsed into unique sequences by a nearest-neighbor algorithm in which closely related sequences were merged to remove PCR and sequencing errors. V, D and J gene segments were assigned by aligning CDR3 sequences to IMGT reference sequences. For a sequence to be retained, a match of at least six nucleotides was required to both a V gene segment and a J gene segment. A rearrangement counted as productive if the CDR3 had no stop codons and remained in frame with V and J, and every other rearrangement counted as non-productive. CDR3 was defined according to IMGT convention as the region running from the second conserved V-encoded cysteine to the conserved J-encoded phenylalanine. Sequences without an unambiguous match to a single V gene segment were excluded from the earlier analysis of several hundred of the donors. In an earlier analysis of almost 600 of the donors, a V segment was called functional when productive rearrangements were above 56.7%, and segregating when the standard deviation between donors exceeded 5%. A statistical classification framework was built for diagnosing cytomegalovirus status from the catalog of TCR beta chain sequences. V and J gene assignment, in a later analysis, came from comparing TCR nucleotide sequences with IMGT/GENE-DB human TR gene sequences. A later analysis assigned CDR3 sequences and most-parsimonious VDJ recombination scenarios with the TCRdist pipeline. A later analysis defined each TCR beta chain by its CDR3 amino acid sequence plus V-gene family, and excluded reads lacking a unique V-gene family. To address suspected cross-contamination and a sequencing artifact, a later analysis removed 592 highly shared, low-generation-probability nucleotide sequences. A later analysis calculated a clonal expansion index for each public chain from normalized within-repertoire ranks of inferred template counts. Generation probabilities in a later analysis came from a VDJ recombination model fitted to out-of-frame rearrangements, and those results were checked against IGoR. In a later analysis, TCR-TCR, TCR-HLA and TCR-CMV co-occurrence was scored with hypergeometric tests, and a repertoire-size bias correction was applied to TCR pairs. A later analysis estimated false discovery rates by permuting HLA or CMV assignments 20 times. In a later analysis, co-occurring TCRs were grouped using DBSCAN, with TCRdist sequence similarity added in when clustering inside HLA-allele-positive subsets. Co-occurrence clustering excluded repertoires with fewer than 30,000 or more than 120,000 public chains, plus five with anomalous nucleotide sharing. The table comes from immuneACCESS by way of TCRdb, which keeps in-frame sequences with V and J called. Part of the clones is missing from these tables; in studies checked, under half for an unresolved V gene and the rest for unknown reasons. V, J and clone size are those of that table, while D and trimming were read from the DNA. The sample includes approximately 110,000 clones, with around 73% observed a single time. Jointly, the top ten make up approximately 8% of the sample.

Recombination linked TRBV5-1 to TRBJ2-5, and the D gene may be TRBD2, 6 bases matching. This TCR derives from a man in his forties or fifties in good health and CMV-seronegative. The sequencing input was PBMCs. The CDR3 protein is CASSFGTSLHQETQYF. Read as DNA, the sequence is TGCGCCAGCAGCTTCGGGACTTCATTACACCAAGAGACCCAGTACTTC.